This is a list of T cell receptor beta chains from one sample in a study of T cells in Graves' hyperthyroidism and ophthalmopathy. Using its own MiXCR run on the multiplex PCR reads, TCRdb lists one record per CDR3 protein. The repertoire holds 690,000 or so distinct CDR3 sequences, with approximately 19% as singletons. Sequencing was performed on blood. The receptors come from a woman aged 50 to 60 with Graves' hyperthyroidism that later progressed to Graves' ophthalmopathy. The CDR3 runs from the conserved cysteine through the conserved F or W. The D gene is left open where the match is weak. Only some rows state a clone size, as once, few, many or a class for expanded clones.

D gene: .
J gene: TRBJ2-2
V gene: TRBV6-1
clone size: few
CDR3 DNA: TGTGCCAGCAGTGAACTAGGGGACGGGGAGCTGTTTTTT
CDR3 protein: CASSELGDGELFF

D gene: .
J gene: TRBJ1-6
V gene: TRBV5-1
clone size: many
CDR3 DNA: TGCGCCAGCAGCAGGACCCAGGGGCACAATTCACCCCTCCACTTT
CDR3 protein: CASSRTQGHNSPLHF

D gene: .
J gene: TRBJ1-1
V gene: TRBV19
clone size: .
CDR3 DNA: TGTGCCAGTAGTATTCGAAAGGACGGCAACACTGAAGCTTTCTTT
CDR3 protein: CASSIRKDGNTEAFF

D gene: .
J gene: TRBJ1-5
V gene: TRBV30
clone size: many
CDR3 DNA: TGTGCCTGGAGTAAAGGGGTTAGCAATCAGCCCCAGCATTTT
CDR3 protein: CAWSKGVSNQPQHF

D gene: .
J gene: TRBJ1-2
V gene: TRBV14
clone size: few
CDR3 DNA: TGTGCCAGCAGCCCAAGATGGGGTACTTATGGCTACACCTTC
CDR3 protein: CASSPRWGTYGYTF

D gene: .
J gene: TRBJ1-3
V gene: TRBV5-1
clone size: .
CDR3 DNA: TGCGCCAGCAGCTCGTCCCCCTCTGGAAACACCATATATTTT
CDR3 protein: CASSSSPSGNTIYF

D gene: .
J gene: TRBJ2-7
V gene: TRBV7-2
clone size: many
CDR3 DNA: TGTGCCAGCAGCTTAGAACCGGGTCCAACCTACGAGCAGTACTTC
CDR3 protein: CASSLEPGPTYEQYF

D gene: .
J gene: TRBJ1-2
V gene: TRBV19
clone size: .
CDR3 DNA: TGTGCCAGTCATGGCAGAAAAAACTATGGCTACACCTTC
CDR3 protein: CASHGRKNYGYTF

D gene: .
J gene: TRBJ1-1
V gene: TRBV25-1
clone size: few
CDR3 DNA: TGTGCCAGCAGTGCCCCGGGACGCCTCACTGAAGCTTTCTTT
CDR3 protein: CASSAPGRLTEAFF

D gene: TRBD1
J gene: TRBJ2-7
V gene: TRBV7-9
clone size: few
CDR3 DNA: TGTGCCAGCAGTCACGTATGGGGACAGGGGGCCTCCTACGAGCAGTACTTC
CDR3 protein: CASSHVWGQGASYEQYF

D gene: .
J gene: TRBJ2-1
V gene: TRBV3-1
clone size: many
CDR3 DNA: TGTGCCAGCAGCCAAGAGGGACGTAGATACAATGAGCAGTTCTTC
CDR3 protein: CASSQEGRRYNEQFF

D gene: .
J gene: TRBJ2-5
V gene: TRBV29-1
clone size: .
CDR3 DNA: TGCAGCGCGCTCCTCCAGAGTAAGGGCGAGACCCAGTACTTC
CDR3 protein: CSALLQSKGETQYF

D gene: .
J gene: TRBJ1-4
V gene: TRBV5-1
clone size: many
CDR3 DNA: TGCGCCAGCAGCCCGGGAGTGAGTGAAAAACTGTTTTTT
CDR3 protein: CASSPGVSEKLFF